Listed here is a single TCR beta chain. This sample was included in a study of OX40 agonist ivuxolimab in advanced cancers. As for the study in general: Prior therapy, whether anti-PD-1, anti-PD-L1 or anti-CTLA-4, was allowed, and roughly 40% had some.

TCRdb's table, derived via immunoSEQ multiplex PCR, lists solely in-frame clones and lacks some. Of approximately 98,000 clones detected, 80% to 95% appear once; the ten largest clones hold about 0.67%. The CDR3 is made up of 11 amino acids. In germline, CDR1 is GTSNPN, CDR2 SVGIG (reference sequence). V gave up 4 bases and J gave up 7 bases; unmatched junction bases: 3. The chain recombines TRBV30 with TRBJ1-1; 7 bases map to TRBD1. Sequenced material: CD4+ or CD8+ T cells sorted from blood, taken in a trial of the OX40 agonist ivuxolimab. This clonotype was sampled from an adult with an advanced solid tumor such as melanoma, head and neck, liver or kidney cancer. CDR3 sequence (DNA): TGTGCCTGGACGAGGGGGCGTGAAGCTTTCTTT. This translates into CAWTRGREAFF.